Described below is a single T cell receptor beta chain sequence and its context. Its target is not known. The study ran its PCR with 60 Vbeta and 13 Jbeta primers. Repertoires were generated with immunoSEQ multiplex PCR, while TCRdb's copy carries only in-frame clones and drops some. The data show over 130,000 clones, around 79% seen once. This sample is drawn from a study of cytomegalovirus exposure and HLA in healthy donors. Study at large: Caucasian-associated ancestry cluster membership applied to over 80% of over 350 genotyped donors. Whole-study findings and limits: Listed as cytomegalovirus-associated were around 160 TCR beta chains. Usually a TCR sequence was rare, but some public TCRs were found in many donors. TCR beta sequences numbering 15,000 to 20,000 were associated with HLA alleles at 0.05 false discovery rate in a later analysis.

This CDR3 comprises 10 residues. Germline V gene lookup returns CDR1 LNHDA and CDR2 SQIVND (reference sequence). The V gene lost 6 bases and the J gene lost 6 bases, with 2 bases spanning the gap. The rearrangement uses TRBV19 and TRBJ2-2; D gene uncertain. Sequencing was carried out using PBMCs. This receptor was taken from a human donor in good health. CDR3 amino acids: CASSAGELFF. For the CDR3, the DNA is TGTGCCAGTAGCGCCGGGGAGCTGTTTTTT.